Sequencing of this T cell receptor (beta chain) was carried out in a study of blood T cell repertoires in COVID-19. Study-level background: COVID-19 samples collected from the United States, Italy and Spain covered acute and convalescent phases. Sources were T cells, B-cell-depleted T cells, or PBMCs; the material itself was cDNA or gDNA.

Original processing methods: Nucleated cell number was recorded as an estimate derived from reference gene primer amplification. This table comes from immunoSEQ multiplex PCR, and its TCRdb copy is limited to in-frame clones, with some not included. V and J calls plus clone size are reproduced from that table; the DNA served to infer D and trimming. This table holds 200,000 or so clones, about nine tenths found once. Which cohort a participant joined came from the clinical history participants gave. The CDR3 sequence is 17 residues long. CDR1 is SGHNT, CDR2 YYREEE, per germline (reference sequence). V lost 3 bases to trimming and J lost 7 bases, with 22 bases between them.

This chain joins TRBV5-4 and TRBJ1-4, with D possibly being TRBD1 (5 bases). This sequence was found in a woman in her thirties or forties with acute COVID-19. Sequencing was carried out using PBMCs or T cells enriched from blood (not recorded which). CDR3 sequence reads: CASSSIEGVHGGEKLFF. The DNA of the CDR3 is TGTGCCAGCAGCTCAATCGAAGGGGTTCACGGTGGTGAAAAACTGTTTTTT.